This T cell receptor (beta chain) is drawn from a study of prognosis after radiotherapy for stage I lung cancer. Genomic DNA was the source, and TCR beta CDR3 was amplified from it by two-round multiplex PCR. First-round PCR used primers specific to each TRBV and TRBJ gene. TCRdb passed the multiplex PCR reads through MiXCR, listing each CDR3 protein once. The table records around 18,000 distinct CDR3 sequences, 25% to 35% of them present only once. This clonotype was observed once. Its antigen is not known. CDR1 and CDR2 (germline): SGHVS, FQNEAQ. The CDR3 extends over 14 amino acids. Trimming stripped 5 bases from V and 0 bases from J, with 11 bases between. Study-wide findings and caveats: Following stereotactic body radiation therapy, unique TCR clone counts fell, with a median of around 10,000 versus 6,900.

The chain combines TRBV7-8 with TRBJ2-7; tentatively, D is TRBD2 (5 bases). Sequencing used PBMCs, obtained before or after stereotactic body radiation therapy (not recorded which). This TCR derives from a donor over 45 with non-small cell lung cancer. The CDR3 is CASSRSGNSYEQYF. For the CDR3, the DNA is TGTGCCAGCAGCAGGAGCGGAAACTCCTACGAGCAGTACTTC.